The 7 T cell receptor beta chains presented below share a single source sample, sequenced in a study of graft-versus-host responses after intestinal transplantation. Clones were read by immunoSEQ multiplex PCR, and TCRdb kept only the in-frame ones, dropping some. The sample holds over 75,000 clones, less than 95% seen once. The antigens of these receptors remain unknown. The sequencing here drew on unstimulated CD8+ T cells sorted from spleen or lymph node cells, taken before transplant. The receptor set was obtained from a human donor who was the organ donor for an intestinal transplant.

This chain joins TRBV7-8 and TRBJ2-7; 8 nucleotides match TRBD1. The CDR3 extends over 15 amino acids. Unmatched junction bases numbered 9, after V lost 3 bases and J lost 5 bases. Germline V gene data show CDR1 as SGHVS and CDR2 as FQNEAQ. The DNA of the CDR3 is TGTGCCAGCAGCTTGTCAGGACAGGGTTTCAACGAGCAGTACTTC. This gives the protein CASSLSGQGFNEQYF.

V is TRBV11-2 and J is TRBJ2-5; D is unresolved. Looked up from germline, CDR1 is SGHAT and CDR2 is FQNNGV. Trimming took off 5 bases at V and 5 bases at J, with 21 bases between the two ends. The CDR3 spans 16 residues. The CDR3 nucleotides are TGTGCCAGCAGCCATCCTTGGCAGGCATATTTGGAGACCCAGTACTTC. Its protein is CASSHPWQAYLETQYF.

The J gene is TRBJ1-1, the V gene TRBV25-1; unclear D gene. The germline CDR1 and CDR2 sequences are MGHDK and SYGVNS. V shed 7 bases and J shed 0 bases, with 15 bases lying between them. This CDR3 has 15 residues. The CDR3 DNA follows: TGTGCCAGCAAGGAATCGGCAGGTTTGAACACTGAAGCTTTCTTT. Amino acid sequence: CASKESAGLNTEAFF.

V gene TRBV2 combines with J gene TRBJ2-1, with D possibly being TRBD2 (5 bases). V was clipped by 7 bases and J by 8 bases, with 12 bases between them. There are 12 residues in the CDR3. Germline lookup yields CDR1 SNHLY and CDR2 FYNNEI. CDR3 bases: TGTGCCAGCATGGACTCCCGGGATGAGCAGTTCTTC. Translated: CASMDSRDEQFF.

This CDR3 reads CASSMAGINTEAFF. CDR3 nucleotide sequence: TGTGCCAGCAGCATGGCAGGGATCAACACTGAAGCTTTCTTT. This rearrangement joins TRBV7-9 to TRBJ1-1, with a possible D match to TRBD1 (5 bases). V lost 5 bases and J 2 bases, leaving 12 bases between the germline ends. The germline V gene has CDR1 SEHNR and CDR2 FQNEAQ (reference sequence). The CDR3 spans 14 residues.

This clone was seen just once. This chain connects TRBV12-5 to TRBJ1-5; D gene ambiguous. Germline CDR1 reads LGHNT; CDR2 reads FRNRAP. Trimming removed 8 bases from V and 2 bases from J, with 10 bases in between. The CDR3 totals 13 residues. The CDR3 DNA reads TGTGCTAGTTGCAGTGAGGGCAATCAGCCCCAGCATTTT. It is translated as CASCSEGNQPQHF.

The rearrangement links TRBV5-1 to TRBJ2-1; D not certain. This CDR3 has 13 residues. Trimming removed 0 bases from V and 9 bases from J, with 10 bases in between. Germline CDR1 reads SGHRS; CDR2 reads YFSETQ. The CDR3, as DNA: TGCGCCAGCAGCTTGGTGTTCGGTGGTGAGCAGTTCTTC. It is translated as CASSLVFGGEQFF.